This is a list of T cell receptor beta chains from one sample in a study of a mutant IDH1 vaccine in newly diagnosed glioma. Their recognized antigens are unknown. This table comes from immunoSEQ multiplex PCR, and its TCRdb copy is limited to in-frame clones, with some not included. The table records tens of thousands of clones, just under 90% of them present only once. Specimen: PBMCs, collected from a glioma patient whose treatment included an IDH1 peptide vaccine. The receptors were gathered from a woman in her twenties or thirties with glioma. Each CDR3 is given with its conserved first and last residue. Some rows mark clone size as missing; the rest say once, few, many or name a class of expanded clone.

V gene,J gene,clone size,CDR3 length,CDR3 protein
TRBV4-3,TRBJ1-2,.,15,CASSQDRGNDHGYTF
TRBV5-1,TRBJ1-1,.,14,CASSTGQGRTEAFF
TRBV6-6,TRBJ2-3,.,15,CASSYVRPGTDTQYF
TRBV6-5,TRBJ1-1,.,12,CASSSRTGEAFF
TRBV25-1,TRBJ2-4,.,14,CASSTDRRGGIQYF
TRBV5-1,TRBJ1-1,.,14,CASSLYVGGTEAFF
TRBV6-5,TRBJ1-1,.,14,CASGTTVMNTEAFF
TRBV5-1,TRBJ2-5,.,14,CASSLDISPETQYF
TRBV5-4,TRBJ2-3,.,16,CASRGQGDGGTDTQYF
TRBV6-1,TRBJ2-7,once,12,CASRTPGGEQYF
TRBV4-1,TRBJ2-7,.,15,CASSHTGSPSYEQYF
TRBV12-5,TRBJ1-4,.,14,CASGLGDIGEKLFF
TRBV10-3,TRBJ2-7,.,15,CAISESRTSRYEQYF
TRBV4-2,TRBJ2-5,.,13,CASSQVRVGTQYF
TRBV5-4,TRBJ1-4,.,13,CASSLWTAEKLFF
TRBV11-2,TRBJ2-2,.,16,CASSLTGGRDTGELFF
TRBV6-1,TRBJ1-1,.,13,CASRRVGDTEAFF
TRBV5-1,TRBJ2-2,.,15,CASSSPGQGIGELFF
TRBV6-1,TRBJ2-5,few,13,CANSEWEGGTQYF
TRBV27,TRBJ1-5,.,15,CASKRTGDRWQPQHF
TRBV5-4,TRBJ1-1,.,14,CASSLGKVGTEAFF
TRBV5-4,TRBJ2-7,.,14,CASSPQVYSYEQYF
TRBV6-5,TRBJ2-3,.,15,CASSYPGQGGGTQYF
TRBV19,TRBJ1-5,.,14,CASSAGTRNQPQHF
TRBV7-2,TRBJ1-5,.,12,CASSFYSQPQHF
TRBV4-1,TRBJ2-1,.,13,CASSWDRGNEQFF
TRBV15,TRBJ1-5,.,16,CATSREGGGGYQPQHF